Shown below are 26 T cell receptor beta chains from a single sample sequenced in a study of shared clonotypes between healthy human individuals. Profiled with immunoSEQ multiplex PCR; TCRdb holds only in-frame clones, not every one. Of a few hundred thousand clones listed, around 86% were seen once; the top ten hold 15% to 20%. The sequencing sample was made of memory CD8+ T cells sorted from blood. Subset specified: CD45RO+ cells pooled with CCR7-negative TemRA cells. The receptors derive from a young man in good health.

The V gene is TRBV25-1, the J gene TRBJ2-3; TRBD1 matches 11 bases. Germline CDR1 and CDR2: MGHDK and SYGVNS. Trimming took 4 bases from V and 5 from J; bases not matched to a gene: 8. This CDR3 is 16 amino acids long. As DNA, the CDR3 is TGTGCCAGCAGTGGTTTCGGACAGGGGGCGGGAGATACGCAGTATTTT. As protein: CASSGFGQGAGDTQYF.

The J gene is TRBJ2-1, the V gene TRBV27; 7 bases map to TRBD1. J was trimmed by 0 bases and V by 0 bases; bases with no gene match: 2. Per germline, CDR1 MNHEY and CDR2 SMNVEV (reference sequence). CDR3 length: 16 residues. The CDR3 DNA reads as TGTGCCAGCAGTTTATCAGGGGGCGTCTCCTACAATGAGCAGTTCTTC. It translates to CASSLSGGVSYNEQFF.

The chain is built from TRBV21-1 and TRBJ2-7; TRBD1 was called by the table and not checked on the DNA. TRBV21-1 is an annotated pseudogene. This CDR3 region has 15 residues. The chain's CDR3 is CASSKETGHSYEQYF. CDR3 DNA sequence: TGTGCCAGCAGCAAGGAGACAGGGCACTCCTACGAGCAGTACTTC.

This chain connects TRBV9 to TRBJ1-3; possibly TRBD1 for D (5 bases). V lost 3 bases, J lost 2 bases, and 15 bases lay in between. Germline CDR1 reads SGDLS; CDR2 reads YYNGEE. This CDR3 comprises 16 residues. This CDR3 is CASSAQGAGTGNTIYF. The CDR3, as DNA: TGTGCCAGCAGCGCCCAGGGAGCAGGGACTGGAAACACCATATATTTT.

The chain couples TRBV19 to TRBJ1-2, with TRBD1 matching 9 bases. Germline CDR1 LNHDA, CDR2 SQIVND (reference sequence). Trimming removed 1 base from V and 6 bases from J; junction bases left unmatched: 0. CDR3 length: 13 residues. The CDR3 bases are TGTGCCAGTAGTATAGGACAGGGGGATGGCTACACCTTC. Amino acids: CASSIGQGDGYTF.

The chain couples TRBV5-1 to TRBJ2-4; D is unresolved. Per germline, CDR1 SGHRS and CDR2 YFSETQ. This CDR3 contains 17 residues. Trimming shortened V by 4 bases and J by 0 bases, and 17 bases separated the two germline ends. The CDR3 region has the DNA TGCGCCAGCAGCCCCTTTTCGGTTATTCTAGCCAAAAACATTCAGTACTTC. Its translation: CASSPFSVILAKNIQYF.

The CDR3 coding sequence is TGTGCCAGCAGCTTAGCGCAGGGCGGCGGCTACGAGCAGTACTTC. This encodes CASSLAQGGGYEQYF. The rearrangement uses TRBV7-8 and TRBJ2-7; possibly TRBD1 for D (5 bases). The CDR3 contains 15 residues. Germline CDR1 and CDR2: SGHVS and FQNEAQ. V was pared by 0 bases and J by 3 bases, with 12 bases between.

The genes are TRBV6-1 and TRBJ2-3; 8 nucleotides agree with TRBD2. V lost 4 bases and J lost 1; bases outside the gene matches: 7. The germline CDR1 and CDR2 sequences are MNHNS and SASEGT. The CDR3 loop spans 16 amino acids. CDR3 in amino acids: CASSGSAGGGTDTQYF. CDR3 bases: TGTGCCAGCAGTGGAAGTGCGGGGGGCGGCACAGATACGCAGTATTTT.

The chain joins TRBV19 to TRBJ1-6, with D possibly TRBD1 on 5 matching bases. The germline V and J ends were trimmed by 7 bases and 8 bases, with 12 bases remaining between them. CDR1 and CDR2 (germline): LNHDA, SQIVND (reference sequence). CDR3 length: 13 residues. CDR3 in amino acids: CASNPGGDSPLHF. In DNA form, the CDR3 reads TGTGCCAGTAATCCGGGGGGTGATTCACCCCTCCACTTT. Supplemented by reference TRBV19 and TRBJ1-6, the full variable domain reads DGGITQSPKYLFRKEGQNVTLSCEQNLNHDAMYWYRQDPGQGLRLIYYSQIVNDFQKGDIAEGYSVSREKKESFPLTVTSAQKNPTAFYLCASNPGGDSPLHFGNGTRLTVT.

This chain's CDR3 is CAWRGLSYEQYF. In DNA form, the CDR3 reads TGTGCCTGGAGGGGCCTCTCCTACGAGCAGTACTTC. The chain combines TRBV30 with TRBJ2-7; no reliable D call. CDR3 length equals 12 residues. V lost 3 bases and J 0 bases, leaving 6 bases between the germline ends. The germline V gene encodes CDR1 GTSNPN and CDR2 SVGIG (reference sequence).

This chain joins TRBV7-3 and TRBJ2-2; D is undetermined. Germline-derived CDR1 and CDR2 are SGHTA and FQGTGA. The length of the CDR3 is 12 residues. Between the trimmed V and J ends, which lost 4 bases and 7 bases, there was a span of 7 bases. This chain's CDR3 is CASSSLGGELFF. Here the CDR3 DNA reads TGTGCCAGCAGCTCCCTTGGCGGGGAGCTGTTTTTT.

The chain recombines TRBV4-1 with TRBJ2-6; TRBD1 aligns across 10 bases. Losses at the gene ends were 0 bases for V and 3 bases for J; bases not matched to a gene: 5. Germline V gives CDR1 MGHRA, CDR2 YSYEKL. This CDR3 is built from 18 residues. This CDR3 is CASSQEGTGVYGANVLTF. CDR3 bases: TGCGCCAGCAGCCAAGAGGGGACAGGGGTTTATGGGGCCAACGTCCTGACTTTC.

The rearrangement links TRBV5-6 to TRBJ1-1; 11 bases agree with TRBD1. J gave up 4 bases and V 4 bases, and 9 bases lay outside the gene matches. The CDR3 has 16 amino acids. Germline V CDR1 and CDR2: SGHDT, YYEEEE. The CDR3 region has the DNA TGTGCCAGCAGCGAGTGGGACAGGGGGTACGGCACTGAAGCTTTCTTT. Its translation is CASSEWDRGYGTEAFF.

This clone was found once. The chain has TRBV2 and TRBJ1-1; D unresolved. CDR1 SNHLY and CDR2 FYNNEI come from the germline V gene. Trimming stripped 1 base from V and 1 base from J, with 7 bases between. The CDR3 has 14 amino acids. In nucleotides, the CDR3 is TGTGCCAGCAGTGAAGGGGGAGCGAACACTGAAGCTTTCTTT. Translation gives CASSEGGANTEAFF.

V is TRBV11-2 and J is TRBJ2-4; D unresolved. Germline assignment: CDR1 SGHAT and CDR2 FQNNGV. This CDR3 region has 17 residues. V lost 2 bases and J lost 3, with 17 bases in between. For the CDR3, the DNA is TGTGCCAGCAGCTTAATCGGACCTATTAGGGTCAAAAACATTCAGTACTTC. This encodes CASSLIGPIRVKNIQYF. The full variable domain, completed using reference TRBV11-2 and TRBJ2-4, is EAGVAQSPRYKIIEKRQSVAFWCNPISGHATLYWYQQILGQGPKLLIQFQNNGVVDDSQLPKDRFSAERLKGVDSTLKIQPAKLEDSAVYLCASSLIGPIRVKNIQYFGAGTRLSVL.

The rearrangement joins TRBV6-5 to TRBJ1-1; D perhaps matches TRBD1 (6 bases). This CDR3 contains 13 residues. Germline-derived CDR1 and CDR2 are MNHEY and SVGAGI. The V gene lost 7 bases and the J gene lost 8 bases, with 17 bases spanning the gap. The DNA for the CDR3 is TGTGCCAGCACCTACAGGGCAGGATTGGAAGCTTTCTTT. Translating it yields CASTYRAGLEAFF.

This clone was observed a handful of times. The J gene is TRBJ1-4, the V gene TRBV6-1; D gene uncertain. The CDR3 runs to 15 residues. Trimming stripped 6 bases from V and 0 bases from J, with 11 bases between. Per germline, CDR1 MNHNS and CDR2 SASEGT. In DNA form, the CDR3 reads TGTGCCAGCAGGACGACCCAGGCAACTAATGAAAAACTGTTTTTT. It codes for CASRTTQATNEKLFF.

The V and J genes are TRBV9 and TRBJ2-5, with 8 bases fitting TRBD2. Per the germline V gene, CDR1 is SGDLS and CDR2 is YYNGEE. The CDR3 runs 14 residues. Trimming took 0 bases from V and 3 from J; bases not matched to a gene: 1. DNA of the CDR3: TGTGCCAGCAGCGTAGACGGGAGGGAAGAGACCCAGTACTTC. It encodes CASSVDGREETQYF.

The chain couples TRBV9 to TRBJ1-1; possibly TRBD1 for D (6 bases). From germline, CDR1 is SGDLS and CDR2 YYNGEE. Deletions cut 0 bases from V and 5 bases from J, with 11 bases between. CDR3 length equals 14 residues. The CDR3 DNA reads as TGTGCCAGCAGCGTAGAGGGGGGATGGACTGAAGCTTTCTTT. Amino acid sequence: CASSVEGGWTEAFF.

The chain couples TRBV19 to TRBJ1-1; D uncertain. This CDR3 has 11 residues. Trimming took off 4 bases at V and 7 bases at J, with 7 bases between the two ends. Per the germline V gene, CDR1 is LNHDA and CDR2 is SQIVND (reference sequence). CDR3 DNA: TGTGCCAGTAGTAATGGGCTTGAAGCTTTCTTT. It is translated as CASSNGLEAFF.

V gene TRBV28 combines with J gene TRBJ1-5; tentative D call: TRBD1 (5 bases). In germline, CDR1 is MDHEN, CDR2 SYDVKM. There are 13 residues in the CDR3. Deletions cut 10 bases from V and 0 bases from J, with 10 bases between. CDR3 sequence (DNA): TGTGCCATCCGGGGGGGTAGCAATCAGCCCCAGCATTTT. Its translation is CAIRGGSNQPQHF.

The CDR3 bases are TGCGCCAGCAGCCAGCTCCAGTCTAGGGACAGGGAGGGCGGGGAGCTGTTTTTT. It specifies CASSQLQSRDREGGELFF. This rearrangement joins TRBV4-1 to TRBJ2-2; 9 nucleotides agree with TRBD1. Per the germline V gene, CDR1 is MGHRA and CDR2 is YSYEKL. V gave up 3 bases and J gave up 7 bases; unmatched junction bases: 15. This CDR3 spans 18 amino acids.

V usage is TRBV28 and J usage is TRBJ2-1, with 7 positions matching TRBD1. Germline CDR1 is MDHEN and CDR2 is SYDVKM. The CDR3 is 13 amino acids. The V gene end was trimmed by 4 bases and the J gene end by 4 bases; junction bases not matched to a gene: 1. In nucleotides, the CDR3 is TGTGCCAGCAGTTGGGACAGATACAATGAGCAGTTCTTC. Its protein product is CASSWDRYNEQFF.

The J gene is TRBJ2-7, the V gene TRBV29-1; 7 bases fit TRBD2. The CDR3 has 15 residues. The V and J ends lost 4 bases and 2 bases, in that order; junction bases with no gene match: 11. Germline loops: CDR1 SQVTM, CDR2 ANQGSEA. CDR3 bases: TGCAGCGTTGCCCTAGCGGCCACGCCCGCCTACGAGCAGTACTTC. It yields the protein CSVALAATPAYEQYF.

The genes are TRBV27 and TRBJ2-7, with 10 bases that match TRBD1. This CDR3 spans 15 amino acids. V lost 1 base, J lost 4 bases, and 4 bases stayed unmatched. The germline V gene encodes CDR1 MNHEY and CDR2 SMNVEV (reference sequence). CDR3 loop: CASSLWTGGPYEQYF. In DNA, the CDR3 is TGTGCCAGCAGTTTATGGACAGGGGGACCGTACGAGCAGTACTTC.

The rearrangement joins TRBV30 to TRBJ2-1; 11 bases fit TRBD2. V dropped 5 bases and J dropped 7; count of bases not matched to a gene: 10. CDR3 length: 15 residues. Germline CDR1 and CDR2: GTSNPN and SVGIG (reference sequence). CDR3 sequence (DNA): TGTGCCTGGCGCGGAACTAGCGGGAGTCTGAATGAGCAGTTCTTC. This gives the protein CAWRGTSGSLNEQFF.